Here is one T cell receptor beta chain with its context. As handled by the study authors: Amplified reference gene primers provided the basis for estimating nucleated cell counts. This table comes from immunoSEQ multiplex PCR, and its TCRdb copy is limited to in-frame clones, with some not included. The DNA was the basis for D and trimming; V, J and clone size are from that table. The data show about 250,000 clones, with roughly 80% seen just once and 7.9% held by the top ten. The sample originates from a study of blood T cell repertoires in COVID-19. Study-level information: The United States, Italy and Spain were the sources of the acute and convalescent COVID-19 samples. T cells, B-cell-depleted T cells, or PBMCs provided the cDNA or gDNA that served as material.

The CDR3 has 14 amino acids. CDR1 DFQATT and CDR2 SNEGSKA come from the germline V gene (reference sequence). Unmatched junction bases numbered 5, after V lost 3 bases and J lost 5 bases. The source material was peripheral blood. The clonotype originates from a woman aged 80 or over with acute or convalescent COVID-19. This chain connects TRBV20-1 to TRBJ2-1, with 9 bases aligning to TRBD2. The CDR3 loop reads CSASTTSGNNEQFF. Written as DNA, the CDR3 is TGCAGTGCTAGTACGACTAGCGGCAACAATGAGCAGTTCTTC.